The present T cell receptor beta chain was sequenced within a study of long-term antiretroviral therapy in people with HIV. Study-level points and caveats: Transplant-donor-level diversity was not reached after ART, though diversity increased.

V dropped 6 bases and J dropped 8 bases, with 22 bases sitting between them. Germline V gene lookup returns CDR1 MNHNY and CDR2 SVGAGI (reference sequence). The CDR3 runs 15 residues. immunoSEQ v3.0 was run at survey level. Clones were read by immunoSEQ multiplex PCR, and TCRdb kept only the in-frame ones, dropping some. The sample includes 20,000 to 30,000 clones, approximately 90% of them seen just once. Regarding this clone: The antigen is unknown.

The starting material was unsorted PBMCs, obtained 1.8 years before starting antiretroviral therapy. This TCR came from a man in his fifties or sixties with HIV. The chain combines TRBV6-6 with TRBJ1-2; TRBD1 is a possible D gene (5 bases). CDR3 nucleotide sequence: TGTGCCAGCAGCTTCGAAGGCAGGGAAAGTGGCGGCTACACCTTC. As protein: CASSFEGRESGGYTF.